This T cell receptor (beta chain) was captured in a study of T cells after posttransplantation cyclophosphamide. Trimming removed 4 bases at V and 0 bases at J, with 13 bases between. From germline, CDR1 is SQVTM and CDR2 ANQGSEA. The CDR3 extends over 15 amino acids. Points on this clone: Its antigen remains unknown.

Findings and limits, study-wide: Later post-transplant blood repertoires were often dominated by donor CD8+ memory clones. Recipient CMV seropositivity and CMV reactivation strongly tracked TRB clonality. Tissue-infiltrating T cells from skin or gut overlapped little with blood T cells.

Assay used: immunoSEQ multiplex PCR; TCRdb lists only in-frame clones, some missing. Among 45,000 to 65,000 clones listed, just over 85% were seen once. The sample taken for sequencing was PBMCs. The source of this sequence is a man aged 25 to 40 with a blood cancer, CMV-positive, and with a related stem cell donor. The chain has TRBV29-1 and TRBJ2-1; D ambiguous. CDR3 loop: CSVAVSQNSYNEQFF. CDR3 bases: TGCAGCGTTGCCGTATCGCAGAACTCCTACAATGAGCAGTTCTTC.